These 14 T cell receptor beta chains came from one sample sequenced in a study of T cell clonality in common variable immunodeficiency. This table comes from immunoSEQ multiplex PCR, and its TCRdb copy is limited to in-frame clones, with some not included. Recorded here are some 19,000 clones, none singletons. Study-wide findings and caveats: Reportedly, TCR beta sequences from common variable immunodeficiency showed fewer deletions and N-nucleotide insertions.

The antigens for these receptors are not known. Sequenced sample: peripheral blood mononuclear cells. These receptors all come from a human donor with common variable immunodeficiency.

For this clone: The read halts 3 residues ahead of the CDR3 end, with the missing end drawn from the germline J gene. V gene TRBV18 combines with J gene TRBJ1-3; no clear D gene. Germline V gives CDR1 KGHSH, CDR2 LQKENI. Trimming stripped 1 base from V and 2 bases from J, with 9 bases between. CDR3 length: 15 amino acids. The CDR3 DNA, read in part, is TGTGCCAGCTCACCACTGACAACAACTGGAAACACC. Protein sequence: CASSPLTTTGNT. In full, the CDR3 is CASSPLTTTGNTIYF.

This clone was detected ten times or more. The observed sequence ends 3 residues before the CDR3 terminus, with the missing tail filled in from the germline J gene. V is TRBV20-1 and J is TRBJ1-5; 8 nucleotides match TRBD1. V shed 4 bases, J shed 2 bases, and the junction held 7 bases outside the gene matches. CDR3 size: 15 residues. From germline, CDR1 is DFQATT and CDR2 SNEGSKA (reference sequence). The DNA read from the CDR3 is TGCAGTGCTAATGACAGGGGCAGGGGCAATCAGCCC. Translated, it gives CSANDRGRGNQP. The complete CDR3 reads CSANDRGRGNQPQHF.

The DNA read from the CDR3 is TGTGCCAGCAGCCCCCGAACGACAGGCTCTGGAAACACC. It encodes CASSPRTTGSGNT. The full CDR3 protein reads CASSPRTTGSGNTIYF. The chain uses TRBV7-8 and TRBJ1-3, with a weak D call TRBD1 (6 bases). The read terminates 3 residues ahead of where the CDR3 ends, so the germline J gene completes it. The V end lost 5 bases, the J end lost 0 bases, and 14 bases lay between the germline ends. Germline V lookup: CDR1 SGHVS, CDR2 FQNEAQ. The CDR3 runs to 16 residues.

In this sample, this clone turned up a few times. The read terminates 3 residues before the CDR3 end, so the remaining end is supplied by the germline J gene. The rearrangement links TRBV20-1 to TRBJ2-5; D is perhaps TRBD2 (6 bases). The CDR3 totals 14 residues. Deletions cut 3 bases from V and 5 bases from J, with 16 bases between. CDR1 and CDR2 from the germline V gene are DFQATT and SNEGSKA (reference sequence). The CDR3 region is CSARSGASEETQYF. The CDR3 DNA, read in part, is TGCAGTGCTAGGAGTGGTGCTAGCGAGGAGACC.

This clone was picked up a small number of times. The read comes to an end 3 residues before the CDR3 does, leaving the germline J gene to fill in the end. The V call is TRBV5-1, the J call TRBJ2-3; D not certain. The germline CDR1 and CDR2 sequences are SGHRS and YFSETQ. This CDR3 is 15 amino acids long. The V and J ends lost 0 bases and 0 bases respectively, with 8 bases between them. The covered CDR3 bases are TGCGCCAGCAGCTTGGGTGGCAGAAGCACAGATACG. Translating it yields CASSLGGRSTDT. The full CDR3 is CASSLGGRSTDTQYF.

About this clone itself: The read comes to an end 3 residues before the CDR3 does, leaving the germline J gene to fill in the end. V is TRBV6-2 or TRBV6-3 and J is TRBJ2-7; no firm D call. The V end was cut by 0 bases, the J end by 4 bases, with 4 bases between. The length of the CDR3 is 12 residues. CDR1 and CDR2 from the germline V gene are MNHEY and SVGEGT. CDR3 DNA (partial): TGTGCCAGCAGTTACTCGTTATACGAG. It codes for CASSYSLYE. The whole CDR3 sequence is CASSYSLYEQYF.

This clone is deemed large. Read sequence stops 3 residues before the CDR3 end, and the germline J gene provides the missing end. The chain couples TRBV2 to TRBJ2-5, with D possibly being TRBD1 (6 bases). Trimming took off 1 base at V and 0 bases at J, with 12 bases between the two ends. The CDR3 has 16 residues. Germline values: CDR1 SNHLY, CDR2 FYNNEI. CDR3 protein: CASSEGGTRYQETQYF. The covered CDR3 bases are TGTGCCAGCAGTGAAGGAGGGACAAGATACCAAGAGACC.

This clone was observed at least ten times. Coverage ceases 3 residues before the CDR3 finishes, and the germline J gene fills in the end. The chain joins TRBV29-1 to TRBJ2-3, with D perhaps matching TRBD1 (6 bases). Trimming removed 0 bases from V and 5 bases from J, with 12 bases in between. CDR1 and CDR2 from the germline V gene are SQVTM and ANQGSEA. There are 14 residues in the CDR3. The DNA read from the CDR3 is TGCAGCGTTGAAGATCGTGGCAGGGGAGATACG. It codes for CSVEDRGRGDT. The complete CDR3 protein is CSVEDRGRGDTQYF.

Comments on this clone: The sequenced fragment ends 3 residues before the CDR3 boundary, so the rest is inferred from the germline J gene. This rearrangement joins TRBV6-2 or TRBV6-3 to TRBJ2-7, with D possibly matching TRBD2 (6 bases). Germline V CDR1 and CDR2: MNHEY, SVGEGT. Trimming stripped 6 bases from V and 3 bases from J, with 15 bases between. The CDR3 is made up of 14 amino acids. The DNA read from the CDR3 is TGTGCCAGCAGCCTTCTACTGGACTACTACGAG. It encodes CASSLLLDYYE. The CDR3, in full, reads CASSLLLDYYEQYF.

Regarding this clone: The missing CDR3 end, 3 residues past where the read stops, is filled in from the germline J gene. The rearrangement links TRBV19 to TRBJ2-1; 7 bases fit TRBD2. CDR1 is LNHDA and CDR2 is SQIVND in the germline V gene (reference sequence). Trimming took 5 bases from V and 2 from J; bases not matched to a gene: 3. The CDR3 is made up of 14 amino acids. The CDR3 DNA, read in part, is TGTGCCAGTAGTGCGGGGGAACCCTACAATGAG. Translating it yields CASSAGEPYNE. The CDR3 in full is CASSAGEPYNEQFF.

On this clone: Read coverage stops 3 residues before the CDR3 terminus; the germline J gene supplies the remainder. The chain recombines TRBV19 with TRBJ2-1; D ambiguous. The CDR3 has 16 amino acids. V was shortened by 4 bases and J by 5 bases, with 18 bases between the two germline ends. The germline gives CDR1 LNHDA, CDR2 SQIVND (reference sequence). Partial CDR3 DNA: TGTGCCAGTAGTAGACGTCAAGGAAACTACCACAATGAG. It yields the protein CASSRRQGNYHNE. From start to end, the CDR3 is CASSRRQGNYHNEQFF.

On this clone: The CDR3 is cut off 3 residues early in the read; its end comes from the germline J gene. J is TRBJ1-4 and V is TRBV7-9, with 10 bases matching TRBD1. CDR3 length equals 15 residues. Germline V gene data show CDR1 as SEHNR and CDR2 as FQNEAQ (reference sequence). V lost 5 bases to trimming and J lost 7 bases; unmatched junction nucleotides: 7. CDR3 sequence: CASSPGQGVFEKLFF. Incomplete CDR3 DNA: TGTGCCAGCAGCCCCGGACAGGGGGTTTTTGAAAAA.

This clone was found a few times. The observed sequence ends 3 residues before the CDR3 terminus, with the missing tail filled in from the germline J gene. V gene TRBV2 combines with J gene TRBJ2-7; tentative D call: TRBD2 (6 bases). CDR1 is SNHLY, CDR2 FYNNEI, per germline. This CDR3 is 14 amino acids long. Trimming cost V 2 bases and J 5 bases, with 13 bases left between them. The CDR3 protein is CASSEYGGVDEQYF. CDR3 bases read: TGTGCCAGCAGTGAATACGGAGGGGTTGACGAG.

There are a few counts of this clone. A read error may account for a junction end that differs from germline. The read ends 3 residues before the CDR3 terminus; that terminus is restored from the germline J gene. This chain links TRBV7-9 with TRBJ2-7; no definite D call. The CDR3 totals 12 residues. Germline lookup yields CDR1 SEHNR and CDR2 FQNEAQ (reference sequence). Incomplete CDR3 DNA: TGTTCCAGCAGCTTAACAGCCTACGAG. This sequence encodes CSSSLTAYE. The entire CDR3 protein reads CSSSLTAYEQYF.